This T cell receptor beta chain was captured in a study of CD8+ T cells in alopecia areata. Study results and caveats: Besides other cells, scalp samples also yield sequences of resident alphabeta T cells from normal skin. Whereas mice showed it more clearly, TCR sharing across patients was murkier, possibly because of HLA. It was lesional scalp, especially alopecia totalis/universalis, that showed higher clonality than normal scalp.

Once RNA had been extracted, it was reverse transcribed into cDNA to act as the sequencing template. The repertoire was sequenced with immunoSEQ multiplex PCR; TCRdb's copy has only in-frame clones and lacks some. The sample holds almost 250,000 clones; under 80% are singletons and the top ten take approximately 1.2%. From PBMCs, CD4+ and CD8+ T cells were sorted. The V gene's germline CDR1 is MNHEY and CDR2 SVGAGI. The CDR3 is made up of 15 amino acids. The ends were cut back, 0 bases at V and 3 bases at J, with 11 bases in the middle. As regards this clone: The antigen remains undetermined.

The sequence derives from a human donor with alopecia areata. The sample here was CD4+ T cells sorted from blood, taken at week 0. This chain uses TRBV6-5 with TRBJ1-2; TRBD1 might be the D (5 bases). Here the CDR3 reads CASSYSDKGYYGYTF. CDR3 in DNA: TGTGCCAGCAGTTACTCGGACAAGGGATACTATGGCTACACCTTC.